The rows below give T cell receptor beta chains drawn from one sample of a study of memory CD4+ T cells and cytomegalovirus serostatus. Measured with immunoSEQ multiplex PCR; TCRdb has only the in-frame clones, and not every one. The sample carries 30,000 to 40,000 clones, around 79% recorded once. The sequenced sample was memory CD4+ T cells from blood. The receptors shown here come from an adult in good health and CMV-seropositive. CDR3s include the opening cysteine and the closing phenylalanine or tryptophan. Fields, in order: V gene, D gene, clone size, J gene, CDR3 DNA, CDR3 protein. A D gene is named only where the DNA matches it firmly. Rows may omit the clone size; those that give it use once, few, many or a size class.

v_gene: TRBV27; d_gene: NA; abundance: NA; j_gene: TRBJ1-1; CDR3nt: TGTGCCAGCACCCCCTGGGGGGGGAACACTGAAGCTTTCTTT; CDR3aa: CASTPWGGNTEAFF
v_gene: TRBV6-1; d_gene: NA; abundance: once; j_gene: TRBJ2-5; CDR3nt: TGTGCCAGCAGTGAAACTCTACGCCCAAGAGAGACCCAGTACTTC; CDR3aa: CASSETLRPRETQYF
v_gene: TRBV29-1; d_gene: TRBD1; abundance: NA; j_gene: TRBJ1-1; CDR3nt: TGCAGCGTTGAAGGACAGGGGGGCACTGAAGCTTCCTTT; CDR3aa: CSVEGQGGTEASF
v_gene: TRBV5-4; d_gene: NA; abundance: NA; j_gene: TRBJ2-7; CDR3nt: TGTGCCAGCAGCTTGGGAGACACTCGCTACGAGCAGTACTTC; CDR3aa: CASSLGDTRYEQYF
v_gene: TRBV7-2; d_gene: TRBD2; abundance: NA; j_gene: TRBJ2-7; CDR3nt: TGTGCCAGCAGCCGACTAGCGTCTAGCTCCTACGAGCAGTACTTC; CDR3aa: CASSRLASSSYEQYF
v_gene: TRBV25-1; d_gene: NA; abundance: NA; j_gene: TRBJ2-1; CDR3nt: TGTGCCAGCAATGGGGAGAGCTCCTACAATGAGCAGTTCTTC; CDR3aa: CASNGESSYNEQFF
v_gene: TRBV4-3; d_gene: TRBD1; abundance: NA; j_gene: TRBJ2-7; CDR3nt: TGCGCCAGCAGCCAAGAAATACAGGGGACCGAGCAGTACTTC; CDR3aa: CASSQEIQGTEQYF
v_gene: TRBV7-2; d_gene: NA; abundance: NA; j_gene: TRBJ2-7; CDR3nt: TGTGCCAGCAGCTTCTTGGGCGGTTCCTACGAGCAGTACTTC; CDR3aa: CASSFLGGSYEQYF
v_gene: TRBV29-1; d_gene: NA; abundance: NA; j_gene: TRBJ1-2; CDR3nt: TGCAGCGTTGAGCCACAGGCTTCTGACTATGGCTACACCTTC; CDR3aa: CSVEPQASDYGYTF
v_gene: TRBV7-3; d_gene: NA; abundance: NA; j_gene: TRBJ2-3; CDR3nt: TGTGCCAGCAGCTTATCCGTACTGGATACGCAGTATTTT; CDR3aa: CASSLSVLDTQYF
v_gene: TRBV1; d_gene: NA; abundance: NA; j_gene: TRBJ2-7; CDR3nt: TGCACCAGCAGCTTTGCCCCGGGACTAGCGGGAGGGGAATACTACGAGCAGTACTTC; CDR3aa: CTSSFAPGLAGGEYYEQYF
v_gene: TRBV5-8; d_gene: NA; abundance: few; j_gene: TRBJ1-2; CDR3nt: TGTGCCAGCAGCATCCCCGGACAGTTTCTCTATGGCTACACCTTC; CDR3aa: CASSIPGQFLYGYTF
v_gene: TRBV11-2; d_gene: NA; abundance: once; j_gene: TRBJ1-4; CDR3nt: TGTGCCAGCAGCCAGAGCGGAGGAAAACTGTTTTTT; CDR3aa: CASSQSGGKLFF
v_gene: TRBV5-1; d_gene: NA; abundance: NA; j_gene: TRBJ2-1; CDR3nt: TGCGCCAGCAGCTTGACGGGTAGCTCCTACAATGAGCAGTTCTTC; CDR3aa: CASSLTGSSYNEQFF